The next 14 T cell receptor beta chains were all read from a single sample in a study of identical twins. Each CDR3 protein is one row after TCRdb ran MiXCR on the 5' RACE reads. Among 1.5 million to 2 million distinct CDR3 sequences listed, more than 30% were seen once. The sample comprised cord blood. The receptors derive from a newborn girl in good health.

This clonotype was seen repeatedly, ten times or more. V is TRBV4-2 and J is TRBJ1-2; 7 nucleotides agree with TRBD1. Trimming cost V 1 base and J 8 bases; bases outside gene matches: 4. Germline V CDR1 and CDR2: LGHNA, YNFKEQ. This CDR3 comprises 13 residues. The CDR3 region is CASSQVTRGGYTF. As DNA, the CDR3 is TGTGCCAGCAGCCAAGTCACCAGGGGGGGCTACACCTTC.

Comments on this clonotype: A much larger clone lies a single base off, so this may be a read error. V gene TRBV9 combines with J gene TRBJ2-4; D remains unclear. The last part of the DNA fits TRBJ2-7 better; the J call may be wrong. Germline V gene lookup returns CDR1 SGDLS and CDR2 YYNGEE. The CDR3 totals 12 residues. The CDR3: CVSSVEAGEQYF. The CDR3 DNA is TGTGTCAGCAGCGTAGAGGCAGGCGAGCAGTACTTC.

The chain recombines TRBV29-1 with TRBJ1-4, with D tentatively TRBD1 (6 bases). Germline CDR1 SQVTM, CDR2 ANQGSEA. The CDR3 has 14 residues. Trimming removed 6 bases from V and 8 bases from J, with 19 bases in between. CDR3 sequence reads: CSVHFGGLGEKLFF. In nucleotides, the CDR3 is TGCAGCGTCCATTTTGGGGGGCTAGGGGAAAAACTGTTTTTT.

The V gene is TRBV5-4, the J gene TRBJ2-5; 8 nucleotides match TRBD2. CDR1 SGHNT and CDR2 YYREEE come from the germline V gene (reference sequence). This CDR3 is built from 14 residues. The trim removed 0 bases at V and 5 bases at J, leaving 3 bases unmatched. The CDR3 nucleotides read TGTGCCAGCAGCTTGGACGGGAGGGAGGAGACCCAGTACTTC. It specifies CASSLDGREETQYF. Using reference TRBV5-4 and TRBJ2-5 for the parts outside the CDR3, the full variable domain is ETGVTQSPTHLIKTRGQQVTLRCSSQSGHNTVSWYQQALGQGPQFIFQYYREEENGRGNFPPRFSGLQFPNYSSELNVNALELDDSALYLCASSLDGREETQYFGPGTRLLVL.

The chain employs TRBV20-1 and TRBJ1-6; D is unclear. Per the germline V gene, CDR1 is DFQATT and CDR2 is SNEGSKA (reference sequence). With 5 bases removed from V and 5 bases from J, the gap between germline ends came to 19 bases. The CDR3 contains 16 residues. The CDR3 DNA sequence: TGCAGTGCTGCCATGGCCGAGGCCTCTAATAATTCACCCCTCCACTTT. This translates into CSAAMAEASNNSPLHF.

This chain joins TRBV13 and TRBJ1-2; TRBD1 aligns across 8 bases. Trimming took 3 bases from V and 3 from J; bases not matched to a gene: 9. CDR1 PRHDT and CDR2 FYEKMQ come from the germline V gene (reference sequence). The length of the CDR3 is 16 residues. The CDR3 coding sequence is TGTGCCAGCAGCTTCCAAAACAGGGGGGAGGACTATGGCTACACCTTC. Its translation is CASSFQNRGEDYGYTF.

The DNA of the CDR3 is TGTGCCAGCAGCTTACTAGCGGGGGACCTCAATGAGCAGTACTTC. This gives the protein CASSLLAGDLNEQYF. V and J are TRBV3-1 and TRBJ2-5, with TRBD2 matching 11 bases. The CDR3 loop spans 15 amino acids. Unmatched junction bases numbered 13, after V lost 5 bases and J lost 11 bases. The germline V gene encodes CDR1 LGHDT and CDR2 YNNKEL (reference sequence).

This chain connects TRBV4-1 to TRBJ2-1; TRBD2 aligns across 10 bases. This CDR3 is 20 amino acids long. Germline V gives CDR1 MGHRA, CDR2 YSYEKL. Trimming cost V 3 bases and J 2 bases; bases outside gene matches: 16. The CDR3 nucleotides are TGCGCCAGCAGCCAGGGCAAGAGGACTAGCGGCTACGACCCCTACAATGAGCAGTTCTTC. It specifies CASSQGKRTSGYDPYNEQFF.

This chain links TRBV5-1 with TRBJ2-3; 13 nucleotides match TRBD2. Trimming at V came to 4 bases and at J to 2 bases, leaving 10 bases not matched to a gene. The CDR3 spans 18 residues. Germline V gene data show CDR1 as SGHRS and CDR2 as YFSETQ. The CDR3 sequence is CASSGPGLAGFPTDTQYF. CDR3 DNA sequence: TGCGCCAGCAGCGGCCCGGGACTAGCGGGATTTCCCACAGATACGCAGTATTTT.

This clonotype was counted a few times. This chain links TRBV6-5 with TRBJ1-2; D is unclear. V lost 6 bases to trimming and J lost 6 bases, with 23 bases between them. The CDR3 has 16 amino acids. The germline CDR1 and CDR2 sequences are MNHEY and SVGAGI. CDR3 sequence reads: CASRRYLGRLIHGYTF. For the CDR3, the DNA is TGTGCCAGCAGAAGGTACCTAGGCAGGTTAATTCATGGCTACACCTTC.

This clonotype has only a few counts. V and J are TRBV5-5 and TRBJ2-1; 8 nucleotides agree with TRBD2. Germline lookup yields CDR1 SGHKS and CDR2 YYEKEE (reference sequence). J was trimmed by 5 bases and V by 1 base; bases with no gene match: 5. The CDR3 has 15 residues. The CDR3 DNA sequence: TGTGCCAGCAGCTTGTCGGGAGGGCCGGACAATGAGCAGTTCTTC. Its protein product is CASSLSGGPDNEQFF.

The chain carries TRBV20-1 and TRBJ2-1, with TRBD2 matching over 11 bases. From germline, CDR1 is DFQATT and CDR2 SNEGSKA (reference sequence). This CDR3 contains 16 residues. The J segment lost 4 bases and the V segment lost 1 base, leaving 6 bases of the junction unmatched. CDR3 bases: TGCAGTGCTAGAGTTACACTAGCGGGGGCGTACAATGAGCAGTTCTTC. It encodes CSARVTLAGAYNEQFF.

Concerning this clonotype itself: A much larger clone lies one base from this, so it may be a read error. The gene calls are TRBV24-1 and TRBJ2-7; TRBD2 aligns across 11 bases. The V gene end was trimmed by 4 bases and the J gene end by 10 bases; junction bases not matched to a gene: 14. The germline V gene has CDR1 KGHDR and CDR2 SFDVKD. The CDR3 has 16 residues. The CDR3 DNA reads as TGTGCCACCAGTGACTCGGGACTAGCGGAGGAATGGTTACAGTACTTC. Translated: CATSDSGLAEEWLQYF.

V gene TRBV6-5 combines with J gene TRBJ1-2; 10 bases fit TRBD1. With V trimmed by 2 bases and J by 7 bases, 10 bases remained unmatched. The CDR3 extends over 16 amino acids. Germline V gene data show CDR1 as MNHEY and CDR2 as SVGAGI. The CDR3 loop reads CASSYDSNRDRGGYTF. For the CDR3, the DNA is TGTGCCAGCAGTTACGATTCGAACCGGGACAGGGGTGGCTACACCTTC.